The sequence of this T cell receptor beta chain was determined in a study of T-cell memory formation after mild COVID-19 (dated by TCRdb to the early 2020s). The study in broad terms: TCR sequence clusters from the two donors were found to be largely donor specific. In a couple of donors, T-cell clones that expanded and contracted after mild COVID-19 were tracked by sequencing TCRalpha and TCRbeta repertoires over time. Two young, previously healthy adult volunteers, one female and one male, were included in the cohort.

CDR1 and CDR2, looked up from the germline V gene (reference sequence), are SEHNR and FQNEAQ. Deletion took 5 bases off V and 0 bases off J, with a span of 16 bases between the germline ends. The CDR3 has 16 amino acids, counting the end cysteine and phenylalanine. Solely the CDR3 DNA is kept, with 48 bases framed from the first base. Details on this clonotype: Its antigen is not yet known. Per-nucleotide qualities are absent, and no much larger clonotype sits a single base away.

The full study reports these points: Some responding clones were detected in pre-infection memory, suggesting pre-existing cross-reactive memory T cells joined the SARS-CoV-2 response. From day 15 to 85, contracting clones showed balanced CD4/CD8 phenotypes, whereas a second wave of clones that expanded from day 15 to 37 leaned towards CD4+. The study covered only two mild cases, and larger cohorts including severe cases with pre-infection samples were considered necessary. Contracting CD4+ clones appeared mostly in the CM and EM memory subsets, whereas CD8+ clones were enriched in EMRA. The second-wave clones that peaked on day 37 were not confirmed to be SARS-CoV-2 specific.

Instrument on record: Illumina NovaSeq 6000. cDNA libraries for TCRalpha and TCRbeta were prepared by 5'RACE using constant-segment primers, with sample barcodes and unique molecular identifiers added. RNA was extracted from every sample with Trizol reagent. Amplification of the libraries took two PCR steps, and the second step added a second sample barcode plus Illumina TruSeq adapters. Libraries were sequenced on an Illumina NovaSeq with 2 x 150 bp paired-end reads. As for the original processing: With migec v1.2.7, reads were demultiplexed and then collapsed into UMI-guided consensus sequences. Using mixcr v2.1.11, the UMI consensuses were aligned to TRA and TRB V and J templates and assembled into clonotypes. A clonotype was counted as expanded or contracted only if both edgeR and NoisET called the change significant, with noise models trained on biological replicates. edgeR calls used a false discovery rate-adjusted p below 0.01 and a log2 fold-change threshold of 1. As an exploratory analysis of dynamics, max-normalized trajectories of the 1000 most abundant clonotypes were examined by PCA with hierarchical clustering. Separately sequenced CD4+ and CD8+ repertoires were used to assign the CD4 or CD8 phenotype of responding clones. The public reads were reanalyzed by TCRdb: fastp trimming at Q25, MiXCR alignment, in-frame beta chains only. A single entry per CDR3 protein holds the most common genes and DNA from its merged rows. The authors' filters were not applied to this entry. For this sample the table gives approximately 340,000 distinct CDR3 sequences, of which approximately 16% were detected only once. The ten most abundant clones make up 20% to 25% of the sample.

Ficoll-Paque density gradient centrifugation was the method used to isolate PBMCs. This sequence was found in a man aged 18-30 years who had mild COVID-19 (a few samples of this study predate the infection). The sample titles of this study are shuffled in the database, so cell type and time point are left out; the donor was told from shared clones. Sequencing input: PBMCs or a T cell subset sorted from them (not recorded which). The sequence joins TRBV7-9 to TRBJ2-5; TRBD2 might be the D gene, on 6 matching bases. The CDR3 here reads CASSPLGGRYQETQYF. The DNA sequence reads TGTGCCAGCAGCCCACTCGGGGGACGATACCAAGAGACCCAGTACTTC.